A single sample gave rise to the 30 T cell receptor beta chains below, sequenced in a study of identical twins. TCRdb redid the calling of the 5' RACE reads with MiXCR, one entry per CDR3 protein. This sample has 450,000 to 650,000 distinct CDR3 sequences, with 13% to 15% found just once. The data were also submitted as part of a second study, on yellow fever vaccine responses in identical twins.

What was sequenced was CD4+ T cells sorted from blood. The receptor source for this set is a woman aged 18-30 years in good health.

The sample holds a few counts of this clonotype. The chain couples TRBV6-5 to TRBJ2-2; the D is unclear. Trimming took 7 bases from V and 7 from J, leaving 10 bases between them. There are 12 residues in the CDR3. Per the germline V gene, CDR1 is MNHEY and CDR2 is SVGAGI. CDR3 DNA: TGTGCCAGCAATGGGAACGGCGGGGAGCTGTTTTTT. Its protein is CASNGNGGELFF.

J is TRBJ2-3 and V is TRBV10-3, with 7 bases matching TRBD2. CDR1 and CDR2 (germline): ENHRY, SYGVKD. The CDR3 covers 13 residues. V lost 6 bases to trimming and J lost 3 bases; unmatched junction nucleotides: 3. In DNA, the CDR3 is TGTGCCATCAGCGAAGCGGGAACAGATACGCAGTATTTT. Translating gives CAISEAGTDTQYF.

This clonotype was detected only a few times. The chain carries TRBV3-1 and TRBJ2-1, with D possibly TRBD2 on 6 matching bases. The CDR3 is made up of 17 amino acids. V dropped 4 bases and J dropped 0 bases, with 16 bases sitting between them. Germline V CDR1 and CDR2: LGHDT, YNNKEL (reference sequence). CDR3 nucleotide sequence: TGTGCCAGCAGCCCCAAAGAAGTAGCGGCCTCCTACAATGAGCAGTTCTTC. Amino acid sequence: CASSPKEVAASYNEQFF.

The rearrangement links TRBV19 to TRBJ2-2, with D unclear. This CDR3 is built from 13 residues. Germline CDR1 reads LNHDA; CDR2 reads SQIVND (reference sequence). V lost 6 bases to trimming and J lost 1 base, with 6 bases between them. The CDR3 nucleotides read TGTGCCAGTAGGGGCGGGAACACCGGGGAGCTGTTTTTT. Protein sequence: CASRGGNTGELFF.

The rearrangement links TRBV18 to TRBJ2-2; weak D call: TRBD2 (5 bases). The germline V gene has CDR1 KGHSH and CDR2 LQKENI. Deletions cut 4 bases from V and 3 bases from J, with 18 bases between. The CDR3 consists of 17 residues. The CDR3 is CASSRRGGLADTGELFF. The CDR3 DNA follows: TGTGCCAGCTCACGGCGCGGAGGCCTAGCCGACACCGGGGAGCTGTTTTTT.

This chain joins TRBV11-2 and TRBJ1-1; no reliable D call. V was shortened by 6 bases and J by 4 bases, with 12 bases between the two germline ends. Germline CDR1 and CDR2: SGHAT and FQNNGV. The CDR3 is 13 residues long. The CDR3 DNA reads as TGTGCCAGCAGTTCACTCTCCGTCACTGAAGCTTTCTTT. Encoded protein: CASSSLSVTEAFF.

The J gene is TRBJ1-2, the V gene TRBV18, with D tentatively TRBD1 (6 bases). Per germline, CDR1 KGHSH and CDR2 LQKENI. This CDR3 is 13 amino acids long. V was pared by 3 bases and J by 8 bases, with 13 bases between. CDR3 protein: CASSPYRDGGYTF. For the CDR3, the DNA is TGTGCCAGCTCACCTTACAGGGACGGGGGCTACACCTTC.

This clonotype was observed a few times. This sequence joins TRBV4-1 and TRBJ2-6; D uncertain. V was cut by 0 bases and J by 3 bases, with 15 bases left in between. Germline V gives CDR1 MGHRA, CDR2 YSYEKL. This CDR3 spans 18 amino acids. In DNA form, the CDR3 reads TGCGCCAGCAGCCAAGATCCCCTACAGTCGAGTGGGGCCAACGTCCTGACTTTC. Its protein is CASSQDPLQSSGANVLTF.

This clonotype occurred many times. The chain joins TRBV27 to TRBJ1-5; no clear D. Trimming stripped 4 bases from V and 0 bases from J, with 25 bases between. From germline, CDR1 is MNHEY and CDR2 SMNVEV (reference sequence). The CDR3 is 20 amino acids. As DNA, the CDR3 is TGTGCCAGCAGTTACGCCTCATCCGGTGGAAAAAGCCATAGCAATCAGCCCCAGCATTTT. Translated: CASSYASSGGKSHSNQPQHF.

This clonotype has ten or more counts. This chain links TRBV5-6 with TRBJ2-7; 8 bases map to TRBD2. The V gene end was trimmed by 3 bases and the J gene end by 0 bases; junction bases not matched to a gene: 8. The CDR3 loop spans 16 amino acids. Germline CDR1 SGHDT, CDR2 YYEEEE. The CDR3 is CASSSSGQPSSYEQYF. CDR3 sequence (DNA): TGTGCCAGCAGCTCTAGCGGGCAACCCAGCTCCTACGAGCAGTACTTC. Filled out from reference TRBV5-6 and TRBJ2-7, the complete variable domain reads DAGVTQSPTHLIKTRGQQVTLRCSPKSGHDTVSWYQQALGQGPQFIFQYYEEEERQRGNFPDRFSGHQFPNYSSELNVNALLLGDSALYLCASSSSGQPSSYEQYFGPGTRLTVT.

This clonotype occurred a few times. The CDR3 nucleotides are TGCAGTGCTAGTACGCCAGGGGGCATGGAGACCCAGTACTTC. Amino acids: CSASTPGGMETQYF. The V gene is TRBV20-1, the J gene TRBJ2-5; TRBD1 matches 8 bases. Unmatched junction bases numbered 8, after V lost 3 bases and J lost 5 bases. CDR1 and CDR2 (germline): DFQATT, SNEGSKA (reference sequence). The CDR3 is 14 amino acids.

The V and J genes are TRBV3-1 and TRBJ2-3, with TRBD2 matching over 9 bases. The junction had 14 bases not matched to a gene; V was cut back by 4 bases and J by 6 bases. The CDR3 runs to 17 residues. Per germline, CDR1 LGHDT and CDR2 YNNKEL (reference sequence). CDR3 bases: TGTGCCAGCAGCCGAAGGGGACTAGCCCTAGATGGGGATACGCAGTATTTT. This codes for CASSRRGLALDGDTQYF.

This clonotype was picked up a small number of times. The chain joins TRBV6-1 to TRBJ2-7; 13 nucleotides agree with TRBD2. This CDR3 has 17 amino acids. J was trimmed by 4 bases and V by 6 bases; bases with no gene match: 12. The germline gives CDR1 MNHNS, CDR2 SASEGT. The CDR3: CASSRTGLAGDKYEQYF. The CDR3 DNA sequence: TGTGCCAGCAGCCGTACCGGACTAGCGGGAGATAAGTACGAGCAGTACTTC.

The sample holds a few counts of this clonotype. CDR3 in amino acids: CASSLVGSGAYNEQFF. The CDR3 DNA sequence: TGTGCCAGCAGCTTAGTGGGGAGCGGCGCCTACAATGAGCAGTTCTTC. The rearrangement links TRBV7-6 to TRBJ2-1; a weak D match, TRBD2 (5 bases). The CDR3 is 16 amino acids. Trimming stripped 1 base from V and 2 bases from J, with 12 bases between. The germline V gene encodes CDR1 SGHVS and CDR2 FNYEAQ.

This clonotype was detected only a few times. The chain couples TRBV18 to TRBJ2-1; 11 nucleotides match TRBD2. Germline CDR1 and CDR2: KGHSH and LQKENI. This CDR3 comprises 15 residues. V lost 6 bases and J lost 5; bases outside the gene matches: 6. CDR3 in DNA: TGTGCCAGCTCCCAGGGACTAGCGGATAACAATGAGCAGTTCTTC. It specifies CASSQGLADNNEQFF.

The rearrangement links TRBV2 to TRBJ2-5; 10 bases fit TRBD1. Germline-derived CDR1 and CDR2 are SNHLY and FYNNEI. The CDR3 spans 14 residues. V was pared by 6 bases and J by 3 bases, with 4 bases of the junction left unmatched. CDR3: CASRAGTGEETQYF. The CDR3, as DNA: TGTGCCAGCAGAGCCGGGACAGGGGAAGAGACCCAGTACTTC.

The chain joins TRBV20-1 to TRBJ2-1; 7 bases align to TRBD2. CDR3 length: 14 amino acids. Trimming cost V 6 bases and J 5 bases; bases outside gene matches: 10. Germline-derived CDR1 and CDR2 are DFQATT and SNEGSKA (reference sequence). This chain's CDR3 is CSAKAGTTNNEQFF. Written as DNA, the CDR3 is TGCAGTGCCAAAGCGGGGACTACCAACAATGAGCAGTTCTTC.

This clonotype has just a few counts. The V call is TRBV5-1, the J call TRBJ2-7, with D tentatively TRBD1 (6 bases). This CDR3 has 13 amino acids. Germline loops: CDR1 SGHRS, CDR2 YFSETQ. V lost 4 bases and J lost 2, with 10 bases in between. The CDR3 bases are TGCGCCAGCAGCACGGGACAAACCTACGAGCAGTACTTC. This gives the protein CASSTGQTYEQYF.

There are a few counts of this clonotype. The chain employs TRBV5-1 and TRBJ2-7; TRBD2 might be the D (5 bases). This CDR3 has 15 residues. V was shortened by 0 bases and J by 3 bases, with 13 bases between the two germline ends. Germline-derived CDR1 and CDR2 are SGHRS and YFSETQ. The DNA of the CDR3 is TGCGCCAGCAGCTTGGTGTCTTTGGGAGTCTACGAGCAGTACTTC. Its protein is CASSLVSLGVYEQYF.

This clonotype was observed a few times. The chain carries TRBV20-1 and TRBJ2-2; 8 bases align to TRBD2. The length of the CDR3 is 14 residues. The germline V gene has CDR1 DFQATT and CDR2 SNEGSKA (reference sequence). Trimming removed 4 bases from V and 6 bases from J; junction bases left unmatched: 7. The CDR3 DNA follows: TGCAGTGCTAAAGGACTAGCAGGGTCCGGGGAGCTGTTTTTT. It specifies CSAKGLAGSGELFF.

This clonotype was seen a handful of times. CDR3 amino acids: CASSLLGQDFNEQFF. In nucleotides, the CDR3 is TGCGCCAGCAGCTTGTTGGGACAGGATTTTAATGAGCAGTTCTTC. This chain connects TRBV5-1 to TRBJ2-1; 8 bases align to TRBD1. The ends lost 1 base at V and 7 bases at J; junction bases unmatched: 7. The CDR3 sequence is 15 residues long. Germline V gene data show CDR1 as SGHRS and CDR2 as YFSETQ.

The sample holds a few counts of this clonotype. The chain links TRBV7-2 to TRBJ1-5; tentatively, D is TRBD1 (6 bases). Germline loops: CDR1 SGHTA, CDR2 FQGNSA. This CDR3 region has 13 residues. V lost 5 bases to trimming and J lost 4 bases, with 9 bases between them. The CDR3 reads CASSRQANQPQHF. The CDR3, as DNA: TGTGCCAGCAGCAGACAGGCTAATCAGCCCCAGCATTTT.

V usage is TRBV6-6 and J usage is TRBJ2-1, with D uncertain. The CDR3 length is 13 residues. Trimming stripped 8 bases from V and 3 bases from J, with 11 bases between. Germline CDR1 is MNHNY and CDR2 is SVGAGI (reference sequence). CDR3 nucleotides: TGTGCCAGCTGTGTCGGGCGCTACAATGAGCAGTTCTTC. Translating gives CASCVGRYNEQFF.

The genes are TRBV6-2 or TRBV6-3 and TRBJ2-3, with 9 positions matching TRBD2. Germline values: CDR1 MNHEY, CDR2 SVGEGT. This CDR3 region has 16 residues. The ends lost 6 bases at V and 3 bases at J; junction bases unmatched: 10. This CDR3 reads CASRPGTSYRTDTQYF. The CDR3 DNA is TGTGCCAGCAGACCCGGGACTAGCTATCGGACAGATACGCAGTATTTT.

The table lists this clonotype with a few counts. The DNA for the CDR3 is TGTGCCACCCGGTGGCATATGGAGGGCAATCAGCCCCAGCATTTT. This gives the protein CATRWHMEGNQPQHF. This chain links TRBV6-2 or TRBV6-3 with TRBJ1-5; D is ambiguous. CDR3 length equals 15 residues. Germline V lookup: CDR1 MNHEY, CDR2 SVGEGT. V was clipped by 10 bases and J by 2 bases, with 18 bases between them.

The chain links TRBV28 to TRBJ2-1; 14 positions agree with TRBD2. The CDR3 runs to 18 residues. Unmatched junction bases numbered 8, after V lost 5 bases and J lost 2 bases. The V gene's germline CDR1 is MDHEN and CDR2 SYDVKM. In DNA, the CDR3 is TGTGCCAGCAGTGGACTAGCGGGGGGCCAAACCCCCTACAATGAGCAGTTCTTC. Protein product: CASSGLAGGQTPYNEQFF.

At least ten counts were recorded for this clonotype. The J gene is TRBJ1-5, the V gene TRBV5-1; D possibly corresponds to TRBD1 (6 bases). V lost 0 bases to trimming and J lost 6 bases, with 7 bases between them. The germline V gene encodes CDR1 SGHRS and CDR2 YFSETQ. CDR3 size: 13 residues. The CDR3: CASSLARGQPQHF. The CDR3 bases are TGCGCCAGCAGCTTGGCCAGGGGTCAGCCCCAGCATTTT.

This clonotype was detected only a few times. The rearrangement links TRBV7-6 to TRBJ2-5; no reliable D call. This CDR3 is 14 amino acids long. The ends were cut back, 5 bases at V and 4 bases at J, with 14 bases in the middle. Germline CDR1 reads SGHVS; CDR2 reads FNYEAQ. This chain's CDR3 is CASSLQNSGETQYF. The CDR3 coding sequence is TGTGCCAGCAGCCTACAGAACTCGGGAGAGACCCAGTACTTC.

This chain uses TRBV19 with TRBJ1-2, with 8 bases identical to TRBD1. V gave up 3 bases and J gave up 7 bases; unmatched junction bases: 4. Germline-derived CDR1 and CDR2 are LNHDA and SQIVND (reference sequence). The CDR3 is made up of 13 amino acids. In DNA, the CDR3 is TGTGCCAGTAGTATCGGGCAGGGGGCTGGCTACACCTTC. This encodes CASSIGQGAGYTF. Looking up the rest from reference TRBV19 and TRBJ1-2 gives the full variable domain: DGGITQSPKYLFRKEGQNVTLSCEQNLNHDAMYWYRQDPGQGLRLIYYSQIVNDFQKGDIAEGYSVSREKKESFPLTVTSAQKNPTAFYLCASSIGQGAGYTFGSGTRLTVV.

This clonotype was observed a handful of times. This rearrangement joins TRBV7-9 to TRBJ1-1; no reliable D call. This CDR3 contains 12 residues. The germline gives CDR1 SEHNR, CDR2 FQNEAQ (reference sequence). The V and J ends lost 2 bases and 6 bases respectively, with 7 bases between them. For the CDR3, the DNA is TGTGCCAGCAGCTTATGGGCGGCTGAAGCTTTCTTT. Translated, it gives CASSLWAAEAFF.